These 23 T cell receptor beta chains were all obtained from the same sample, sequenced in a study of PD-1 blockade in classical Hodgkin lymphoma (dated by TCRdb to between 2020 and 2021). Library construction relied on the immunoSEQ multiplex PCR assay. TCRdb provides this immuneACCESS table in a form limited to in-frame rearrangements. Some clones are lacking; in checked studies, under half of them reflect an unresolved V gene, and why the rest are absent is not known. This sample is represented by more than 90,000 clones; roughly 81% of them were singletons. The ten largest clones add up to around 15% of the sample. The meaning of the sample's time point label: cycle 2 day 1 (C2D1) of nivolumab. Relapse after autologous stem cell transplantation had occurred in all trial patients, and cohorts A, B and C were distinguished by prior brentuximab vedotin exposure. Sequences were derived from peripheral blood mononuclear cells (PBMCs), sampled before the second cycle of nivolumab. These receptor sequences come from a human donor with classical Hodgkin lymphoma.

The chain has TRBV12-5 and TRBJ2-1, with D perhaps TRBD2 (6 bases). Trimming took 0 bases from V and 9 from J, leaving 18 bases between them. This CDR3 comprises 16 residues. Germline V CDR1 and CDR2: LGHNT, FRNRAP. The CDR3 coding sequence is TGTGCTAGTGGTTTGGTTCTGGGGACTCTAAGTTTTGAGCAGTTCTTC. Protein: CASGLVLGTLSFEQFF.

In nucleotides, the CDR3 is TGTGCCAGCAGTGAAGGGACAGGGTCCTACGAGCAGTACTTC. It is translated as CASSEGTGSYEQYF. The chain has TRBV2 and TRBJ2-7; 8 bases are shared with TRBD1. J gave up 1 base and V 1 base, and 0 bases lay outside the gene matches. CDR1 is SNHLY, CDR2 FYNNEI, per germline. CDR3 length equals 14 residues. Full variable domain (remainder filled in from reference TRBV2 and TRBJ2-7): EPEVTQTPSHQVTQMGQEVILRCVPISNHLYFYWYRQILGQKVEFLVSFYNNEISEKSEIFDDQFSVERPDGSNFTLKIRSTKLEDSAMYFCASSEGTGSYEQYFGPGTRLTVT.

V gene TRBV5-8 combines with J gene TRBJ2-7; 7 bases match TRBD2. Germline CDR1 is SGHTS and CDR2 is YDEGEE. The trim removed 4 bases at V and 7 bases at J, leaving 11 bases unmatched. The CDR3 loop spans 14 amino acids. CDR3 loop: CASSPFVGGGEQYF. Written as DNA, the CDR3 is TGTGCCAGCAGCCCCTTCGTGGGGGGAGGGGAGCAGTACTTC. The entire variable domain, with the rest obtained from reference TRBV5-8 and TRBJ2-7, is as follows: EAGVTQSPTHLIKTRGQQATLRCSPISGHTSVYWYQQALGLGLQFLLWYDEGEERNRGNFPPRFSGRQFPNYSSELNVNALELEDSALYLCASSPFVGGGEQYFGPGTRLTVT.

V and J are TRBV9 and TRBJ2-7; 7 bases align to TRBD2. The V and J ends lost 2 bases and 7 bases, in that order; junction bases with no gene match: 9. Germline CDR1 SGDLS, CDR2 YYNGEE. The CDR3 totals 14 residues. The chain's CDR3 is CASSVREAPMEQYF. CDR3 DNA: TGTGCCAGCAGCGTTCGGGAGGCCCCTATGGAGCAGTACTTC.

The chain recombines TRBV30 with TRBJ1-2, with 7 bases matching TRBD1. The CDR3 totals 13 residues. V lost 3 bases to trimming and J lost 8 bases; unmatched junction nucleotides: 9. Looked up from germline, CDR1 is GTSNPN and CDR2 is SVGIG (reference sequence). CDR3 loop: CAWSPLAGGGYTF. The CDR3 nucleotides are TGTGCCTGGAGCCCTTTGGCAGGGGGAGGCTACACCTTC.

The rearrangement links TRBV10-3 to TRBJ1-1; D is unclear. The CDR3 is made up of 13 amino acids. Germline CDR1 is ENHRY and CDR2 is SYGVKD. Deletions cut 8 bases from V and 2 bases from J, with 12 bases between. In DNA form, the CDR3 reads TGTGCCATCTCCCCCGTTGCCAACACTGAAGCTTTCTTT. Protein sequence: CAISPVANTEAFF.

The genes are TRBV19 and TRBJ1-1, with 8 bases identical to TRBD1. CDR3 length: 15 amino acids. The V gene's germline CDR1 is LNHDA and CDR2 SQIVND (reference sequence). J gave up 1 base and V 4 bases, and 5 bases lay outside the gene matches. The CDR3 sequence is CASSTNGQGNTEAFF. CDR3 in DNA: TGTGCCAGTAGTACCAACGGACAGGGGAACACTGAAGCTTTCTTT.

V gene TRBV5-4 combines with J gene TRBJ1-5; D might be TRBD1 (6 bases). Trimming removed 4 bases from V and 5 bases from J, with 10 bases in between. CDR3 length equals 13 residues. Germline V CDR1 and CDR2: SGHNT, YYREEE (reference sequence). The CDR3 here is CASSTGFDQPQHF. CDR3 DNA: TGTGCCAGCAGCACAGGGTTCGATCAGCCCCAGCATTTT. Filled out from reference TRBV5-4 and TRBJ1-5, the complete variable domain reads ETGVTQSPTHLIKTRGQQVTLRCSSQSGHNTVSWYQQALGQGPQFIFQYYREEENGRGNFPPRFSGLQFPNYSSELNVNALELDDSALYLCASSTGFDQPQHFGDGTRLSIL.

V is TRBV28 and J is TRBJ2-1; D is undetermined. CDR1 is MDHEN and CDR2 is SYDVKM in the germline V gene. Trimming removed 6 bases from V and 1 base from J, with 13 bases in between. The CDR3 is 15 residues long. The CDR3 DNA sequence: TGTGCCAGCAGAACCCCGGGTGGGTCCTACAATGAGCAGTTCTTC. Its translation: CASRTPGGSYNEQFF.

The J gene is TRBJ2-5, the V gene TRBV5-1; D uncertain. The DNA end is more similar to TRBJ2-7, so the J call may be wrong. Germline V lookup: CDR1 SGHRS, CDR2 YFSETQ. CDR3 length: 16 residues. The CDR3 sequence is CASSMGRGSTAYEQYF. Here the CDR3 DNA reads TGCGCCAGCAGCATGGGCAGAGGTTCGACGGCCTACGAGCAGTACTTC.

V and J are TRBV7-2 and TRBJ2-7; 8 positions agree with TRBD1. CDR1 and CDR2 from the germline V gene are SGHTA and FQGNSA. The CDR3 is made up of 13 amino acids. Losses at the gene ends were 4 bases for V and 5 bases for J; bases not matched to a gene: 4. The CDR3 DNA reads TGTGCCAGCAGCTCCACAGGGGGAAACGAGCAGTACTTC. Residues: CASSSTGGNEQYF.

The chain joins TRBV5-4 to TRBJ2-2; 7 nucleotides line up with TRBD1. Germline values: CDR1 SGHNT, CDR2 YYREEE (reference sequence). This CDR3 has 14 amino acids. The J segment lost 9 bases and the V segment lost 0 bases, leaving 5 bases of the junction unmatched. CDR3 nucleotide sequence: TGTGCCAGCAGCTTGGAGACAGGGTTCCGGGAGCTGTTTTTT. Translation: CASSLETGFRELFF.

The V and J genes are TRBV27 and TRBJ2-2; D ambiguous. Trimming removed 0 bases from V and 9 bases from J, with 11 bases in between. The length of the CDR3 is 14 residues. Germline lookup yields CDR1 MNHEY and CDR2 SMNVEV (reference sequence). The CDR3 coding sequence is TGTGCCAGCAGTTTATCGTCGGAGTATCGGGAGCTGTTTTTT. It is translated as CASSLSSEYRELFF.

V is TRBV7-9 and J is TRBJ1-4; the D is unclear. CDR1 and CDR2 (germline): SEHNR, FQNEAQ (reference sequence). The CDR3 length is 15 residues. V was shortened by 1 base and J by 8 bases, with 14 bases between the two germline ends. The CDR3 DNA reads TGTGCCAGCAGCTTAGTTGGTAGTTCCAGGGAAAAACTGTTTTTT. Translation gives CASSLVGSSREKLFF.

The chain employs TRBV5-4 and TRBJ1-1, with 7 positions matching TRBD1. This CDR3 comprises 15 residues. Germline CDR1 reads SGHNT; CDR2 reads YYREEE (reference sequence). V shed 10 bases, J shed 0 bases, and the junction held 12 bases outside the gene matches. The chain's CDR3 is CAGQEGAGLNTEAFF. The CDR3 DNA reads TGTGCCGGACAAGAGGGGGCGGGATTGAACACTGAAGCTTTCTTT.

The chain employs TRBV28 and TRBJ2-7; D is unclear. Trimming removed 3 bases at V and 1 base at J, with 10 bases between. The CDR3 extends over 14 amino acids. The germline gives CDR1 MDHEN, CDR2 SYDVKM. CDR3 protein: CASSLSSRSYEQYF. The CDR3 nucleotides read TGTGCCAGCAGTTTGAGTTCCAGGTCCTACGAGCAGTACTTC.

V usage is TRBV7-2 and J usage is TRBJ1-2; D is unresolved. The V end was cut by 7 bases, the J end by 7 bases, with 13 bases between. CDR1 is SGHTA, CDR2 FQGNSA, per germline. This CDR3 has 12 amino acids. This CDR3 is CASTPGSGGYTF. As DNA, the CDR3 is TGTGCCAGCACCCCCGGTAGCGGTGGCTACACCTTC. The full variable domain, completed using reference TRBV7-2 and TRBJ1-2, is GAGVSQSPSNKVTEKGKDVELRCDPISGHTALYWYRQSLGQGLEFLIYFQGNSAPDKSGLPSDRFSAERTGGSVSTLTIQRTQQEDSAVYLCASTPGSGGYTFGSGTRLTVV.

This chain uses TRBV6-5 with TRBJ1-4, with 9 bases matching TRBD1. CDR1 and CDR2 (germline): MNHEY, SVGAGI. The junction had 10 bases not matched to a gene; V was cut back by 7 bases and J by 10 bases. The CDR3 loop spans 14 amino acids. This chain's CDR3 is CASKPGQGGVKLFF. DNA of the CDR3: TGTGCCAGCAAACCGGGACAGGGAGGTGTAAAACTGTTTTTT.

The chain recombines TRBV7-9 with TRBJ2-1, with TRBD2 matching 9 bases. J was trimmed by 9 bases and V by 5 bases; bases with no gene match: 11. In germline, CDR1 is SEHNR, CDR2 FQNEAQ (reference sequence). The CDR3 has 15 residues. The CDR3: CASSLTAGGPGEQFF. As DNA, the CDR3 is TGTGCCAGCAGCCTTACGGCGGGAGGGCCCGGTGAGCAGTTCTTC.

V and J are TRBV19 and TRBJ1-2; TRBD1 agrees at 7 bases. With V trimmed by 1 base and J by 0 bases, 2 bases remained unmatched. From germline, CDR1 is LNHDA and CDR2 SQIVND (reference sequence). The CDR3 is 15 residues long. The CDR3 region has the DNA TGTGCCAGTAGTATAGGGGACAGTCCTAACTATGGCTACACCTTC. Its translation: CASSIGDSPNYGYTF.

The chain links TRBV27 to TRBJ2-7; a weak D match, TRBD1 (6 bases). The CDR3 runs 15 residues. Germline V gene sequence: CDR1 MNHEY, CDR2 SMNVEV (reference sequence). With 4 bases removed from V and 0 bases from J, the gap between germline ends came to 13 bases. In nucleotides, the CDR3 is TGTGCCAGCAGTTCTTATACAGGGATCTCCTACGAGCAGTACTTC. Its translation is CASSSYTGISYEQYF.

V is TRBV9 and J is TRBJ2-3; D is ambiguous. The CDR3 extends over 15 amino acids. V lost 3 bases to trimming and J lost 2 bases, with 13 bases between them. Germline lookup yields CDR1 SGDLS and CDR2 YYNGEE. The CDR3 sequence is CASSARLPFTDTQYF. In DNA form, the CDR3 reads TGTGCCAGCAGCGCCCGACTGCCGTTCACAGATACGCAGTATTTT.

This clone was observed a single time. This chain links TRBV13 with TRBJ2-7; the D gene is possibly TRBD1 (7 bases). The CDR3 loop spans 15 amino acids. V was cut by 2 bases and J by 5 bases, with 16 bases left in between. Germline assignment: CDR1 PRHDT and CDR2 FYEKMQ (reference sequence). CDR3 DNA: TGTGCCAGCAGCTTAATGCCCGGAGGGGGCAACGAGCAGTACTTC. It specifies CASSLMPGGGNEQYF.